Listed here are 12 T cell receptor beta chains from one sample, sequenced in a study of blood T cells in healthy people across ages. Primed by a sample-barcoded 5' primer and a J-beta primer mix, a second PCR proceeded for 7 to 11 cycles. TCRdb ran MiXCR on the 5' RACE reads and lists one entry per CDR3 protein. The table shows about 720,000 distinct CDR3 sequences, with over 20% occurring only once. Sequences were obtained from blood. These receptor sequences come from a man between 65 and 85 years old in good health.

The genes are TRBV12-3 or TRBV12-4 and TRBJ1-2, with 8 bases aligning to TRBD1. J gave up 4 bases and V 6 bases, and 4 bases lay outside the gene matches. The CDR3 sequence is 13 residues long. This CDR3 reads CASRLGTGYGYTF. CDR3 nucleotides: TGTGCCAGCAGACTAGGGACAGGCTATGGCTACACCTTC.

This clonotype occurred many times. The gene calls are TRBV7-2 and TRBJ2-3, with 10 bases that match TRBD1. Germline V gives CDR1 SGHTA, CDR2 FQGNSA. The V and J ends lost 4 bases and 2 bases, in that order; junction bases with no gene match: 6. The CDR3 has 16 residues. The CDR3 loop is CASSSGQGPNTDTQYF. The DNA for the CDR3 is TGTGCCAGCAGCTCGGGACAGGGGCCGAACACAGATACGCAGTATTTT.

In this sample, this clonotype turned up a few times. The chain couples TRBV27 to TRBJ1-2; 9 bases align to TRBD1. The CDR3 totals 16 residues. V was pared by 8 bases and J by 0 bases, with 10 bases of the junction left unmatched. Germline V gives CDR1 MNHEY, CDR2 SMNVEV (reference sequence). CDR3 in DNA: TGTGCCAGCGGCCGGGACAGGGCGCCCTCTAACTATGGCTACACCTTC. It specifies CASGRDRAPSNYGYTF.

This chain connects TRBV27 to TRBJ2-1; D not certain. The CDR3 consists of 13 residues. CDR1 MNHEY and CDR2 SMNVEV come from the germline V gene (reference sequence). The V end was cut by 0 bases, the J end by 7 bases, with 7 bases between. The CDR3 bases are TGTGCCAGCAGTTTATCTGGGTGGAATGAGCAGTTCTTC. This translates into CASSLSGWNEQFF.

In its sample, this clonotype was seen a few times. The chain recombines TRBV29-1 with TRBJ2-1; D unresolved. The germline gives CDR1 SQVTM, CDR2 ANQGSEA. The CDR3 is 13 residues long. Trimming shortened V by 1 base and J by 9 bases, and 13 bases separated the two germline ends. The CDR3 DNA is TGCAGCGTTGAAGCGCTCAATCGCAGTGAGCAGTTCTTC. Its translation: CSVEALNRSEQFF.

This chain connects TRBV28 to TRBJ1-4; D remains ambiguous. The CDR3 has 14 amino acids. CDR1 is MDHEN and CDR2 is SYDVKM in the germline V gene. The V end lost 7 bases, the J end lost 4 bases, and 13 bases lay between the germline ends. CDR3 coding DNA: TGTGCCAGCACCCAAGTCGGACTTAATGAAAAACTGTTTTTT. It encodes CASTQVGLNEKLFF.

This clonotype was observed a few times. The rearrangement links TRBV5-1 to TRBJ1-2; 7 bases agree with TRBD1. Germline-derived CDR1 and CDR2 are SGHRS and YFSETQ. The trim removed 4 bases at V and 3 bases at J, leaving 3 bases unmatched. The CDR3 is 13 residues long. The CDR3, as DNA: TGCGCCAGCAGCGAACAGGGGCACTATGGCTACACCTTC. Encoded protein: CASSEQGHYGYTF. Looking up the rest from reference TRBV5-1 and TRBJ1-2 gives the full variable domain: KAGVTQTPRYLIKTRGQQVTLSCSPISGHRSVSWYQQTPGQGLQFLFEYFSETQRNKGNFPGRFSGRQFSNSRSEMNVSTLELGDSALYLCASSEQGHYGYTFGSGTRLTVV.

CDR3 in DNA: TGTGCCAGCAGTCGCCCGGGGGACCAAGAGACCCAGTACTTC. Residues: CASSRPGDQETQYF. This sequence joins TRBV6-5 and TRBJ2-5; possibly TRBD2 for D (6 bases). V lost 5 bases to trimming and J lost 0 bases, with 10 bases between them. Germline CDR1 and CDR2: MNHEY and SVGAGI. CDR3 length: 14 amino acids.

This clonotype was seen a handful of times. The chain couples TRBV5-1 to TRBJ1-1; D unresolved. CDR3 length: 12 amino acids. Germline assignment: CDR1 SGHRS and CDR2 YFSETQ. Trimming pared 1 base from V and 8 bases from J, leaving 9 bases between. CDR3 sequence: CASSLIAEEAFF. Written as DNA, the CDR3 is TGCGCCAGCAGCTTGATAGCTGAAGAAGCTTTCTTT.

This clonotype was detected ten times or more. V gene TRBV7-2 combines with J gene TRBJ2-1; 8 nucleotides line up with TRBD1. The CDR3 covers 15 residues. V lost 5 bases and J lost 0; bases outside the gene matches: 3. The germline V gene has CDR1 SGHTA and CDR2 FQGNSA. The CDR3 sequence: CASSRTGLSYNEQFF. The DNA for the CDR3 is TGTGCCAGCAGCAGGACAGGGCTCTCCTACAATGAGCAGTTCTTC. The whole variable domain, filled in from reference TRBV7-2 and TRBJ2-1, reads GAGVSQSPSNKVTEKGKDVELRCDPISGHTALYWYRQSLGQGLEFLIYFQGNSAPDKSGLPSDRFSAERTGGSVSTLTIQRTQQEDSAVYLCASSRTGLSYNEQFFGPGTRLTVL.

This clonotype showed up just a few times. The V gene is TRBV12-3 or TRBV12-4, the J gene TRBJ1-5; TRBD1 is a possible D gene (6 bases). CDR3 size: 14 residues. V shed 4 bases and J shed 2 bases, with 9 bases lying between them. The CDR3 DNA reads as TGTGCCAGCAGTTATCAGGGGCGCAATCAGCCCCAGCATTTT. It is translated as CASSYQGRNQPQHF.

CDR3 loop: CSVGGGGIGYTF. CDR3 nucleotide sequence: TGCAGCGTTGGGGGTGGTGGGATCGGCTACACCTTC. The chain employs TRBV29-1 and TRBJ1-2, with no clear D. Germline V gene sequence: CDR1 SQVTM, CDR2 ANQGSEA. The CDR3 consists of 12 residues. Trimming cost V 4 bases and J 8 bases, with 14 bases left between them.